Each of the 9 T cell receptor beta chains below was sequenced from the same sample in a study of cytomegalovirus exposure and HLA in healthy donors. Amplification used 60 Vbeta primers and 13 Jbeta primers. Profiling relied on immunoSEQ multiplex PCR, and the TCRdb table lists in-frame clones only, not all of them. This sample's table reports under 90,000 clones. The sequenced material came from PBMCs. The receptors come from a female donor in good health and CMV-seropositive.

The chain links TRBV27 to TRBJ2-1; TRBD2 matches at 11 bases. Germline V gene sequence: CDR1 MNHEY, CDR2 SMNVEV (reference sequence). The junction had 6 bases not matched to a gene; V was cut back by 10 bases and J by 4 bases. CDR3 length: 14 amino acids. The CDR3 coding sequence is TGTGCCACCTCGACTAGCGGGGCGTACAATGAGCAGTTCTTC. Protein sequence: CATSTSGAYNEQFF.

V and J are TRBV7-8 and TRBJ2-7; D might be TRBD1 (6 bases). Deletions cut 5 bases from V and 5 bases from J, with 16 bases between. The CDR3 is 14 amino acids. The germline V gene encodes CDR1 SGHVS and CDR2 FQNEAQ. CDR3 sequence reads: CASSNYREIDEQYF. The CDR3 DNA reads TGTGCCAGCAGCAATTACAGGGAGATCGACGAGCAGTACTTC.

The rearrangement joins TRBV9 to TRBJ2-1, with D tentatively TRBD2 (6 bases). The CDR3 extends over 14 amino acids. Germline V gene sequence: CDR1 SGDLS, CDR2 YYNGEE. V was cut by 2 bases and J by 9 bases, with 15 bases left in between. CDR3: CASSVGPRRGEQFF. The CDR3 DNA reads TGTGCCAGCAGCGTCGGACCCCGGCGGGGTGAGCAGTTCTTC.

The chain is built from TRBV9 and TRBJ2-3; D possibly corresponds to TRBD1 (5 bases). V lost 2 bases and J 0 bases, leaving 10 bases between the germline ends. From germline, CDR1 is SGDLS and CDR2 YYNGEE. This CDR3 has 15 amino acids. This chain's CDR3 is CASSVRATSTDTQYF. The CDR3 DNA reads as TGTGCCAGCAGCGTCAGGGCGACTAGCACAGATACGCAGTATTTT.

The rearrangement uses TRBV25-1 and TRBJ2-7; TRBD1 aligns across 8 bases. CDR1 is MGHDK and CDR2 is SYGVNS in the germline V gene. The CDR3 is made up of 14 amino acids. Germline trimming cut 3 bases from V and 8 bases from J; bases unmatched to any gene: 9. As DNA, the CDR3 is TGTGCCAGCAGTGAGGCCCAGGGGGCTTGGAAGCAGTACTTC. Protein product: CASSEAQGAWKQYF.

The chain employs TRBV6-5 and TRBJ1-2; a possible D gene is TRBD1 (5 bases). Trimming shortened V by 0 bases and J by 1 base, and 9 bases separated the two germline ends. This CDR3 region has 15 residues. Per the germline V gene, CDR1 is MNHEY and CDR2 is SVGAGI. The CDR3 region is CASSYSSGNNYGYTF. DNA for the CDR3: TGTGCCAGCAGTTACTCGTCAGGGAATAACTATGGCTACACCTTC.

The chain recombines TRBV6-1 with TRBJ2-5; 7 bases agree with TRBD2. Losses at the gene ends were 6 bases for V and 4 bases for J; bases not matched to a gene: 8. There are 14 residues in the CDR3. Per germline, CDR1 MNHNS and CDR2 SASEGT. This chain's CDR3 is CASRLTSVGETQYF. In DNA, the CDR3 is TGTGCCAGCAGGCTTACTAGCGTTGGAGAGACCCAGTACTTC.

The chain uses TRBV25-1 and TRBJ1-1; D is unclear. V lost 3 bases to trimming and J lost 0 bases, with 8 bases between them. Germline V CDR1 and CDR2: MGHDK, SYGVNS. This CDR3 spans 14 amino acids. The CDR3: CASSDQSVNTEAFF. CDR3 nucleotide sequence: TGTGCCAGCAGTGATCAGAGCGTGAACACTGAAGCTTTCTTT.

V gene TRBV28 combines with J gene TRBJ2-7; the D gene is possibly TRBD1 (5 bases). Trimming shortened V by 3 bases and J by 2 bases, and 11 bases separated the two germline ends. The CDR3 is 14 residues long. Germline CDR1 is MDHEN and CDR2 is SYDVKM. The CDR3 DNA sequence: TGTGCCAGCAGTTTGGGAAGGGGCCCCTACGAGCAGTACTTC. Translating gives CASSLGRGPYEQYF. Full variable domain (missing parts from reference TRBV28 and TRBJ2-7): DVKVTQSSRYLVKRTGEKVFLECVQDMDHENMFWYRQDPGLGLRLIYFSYDVKMKEKGDIPEGYSVSREKKERFSLILESASTNQTSMYLCASSLGRGPYEQYFGPGTRLTVT.